This record looks at one TCR beta chain sequence and its context. There is no known antigen for this receptor. Base-call qualities are not available, and no considerably larger clone is one nucleotide away. This entry comes from a study of T cells in Graves' hyperthyroidism and ophthalmopathy (dated by TCRdb to between 2017 and 2020). As for the study more broadly: A discovery cohort of roughly 100 patients, about 44 with Graves' ophthalmopathy and about 60 with stable Graves' hyperthyroidism, was used to find distinguishing TCR V-J signatures. An independent validation cohort of around 19 hyperthyroidism patients and some 15 patients who later progressed to ophthalmopathy tested prospective prediction of ophthalmopathy. For training and testing, the 80 to 100 patients in the discovery cohort were randomly divided in a 7:3 ratio. The study also compared thyroid tissue and blood T-cell repertoires from 6 or 7 Graves' hyperthyroidism patients. Once sampling was done, hyperthyroidism patients were given methimazole at a starting dose of 30 mg daily, whereas ophthalmopathy patients were given high-dose intravenous methylprednisolone. The paper describes TCR Vbeta CDR3 sequencing of 130 to 150 peripheral blood samples, made up of fewer than 50 ophthalmopathy patients, around 78 hyperthyroidism patients and around 17 progressor patients. The full study reports these points: No statistical method was used to fix the sample size in advance, and group allocation was not hidden from the investigators. During validation, the model predicted progression to ophthalmopathy a median of about 6.3 months ahead of onset, with roughly 65% sensitivity and roughly 72% specificity. Most expanded thyroid clonotypes (frequency above 0.001) were also detected in blood, a finding suggesting that blood repertoires may reflect thyroid immune responses. In cross-validation, a model built on a 13 V-J signature told ophthalmopathy apart from stable hyperthyroidism with approximately 91% sensitivity and roughly 81% specificity, and in testing the same model reached 80%/75%.

The study excluded patients with uncontrolled infections, other autoimmune diseases, pregnancy or lactation. Diagnoses were established on the basis of clinical symptoms, serum thyroxine and TRAb, thyroid ultrasound, and orbital computed tomography. Total RNA was extracted with Trizol reagent, and quality was checked on an Agilent 2100 Bioanalyzer. V and J are truncated by 4 bases and 4 bases respectively, leaving an intervening sequence of 15 bases. Based on the germline V gene, the CDR1 and CDR2 sequences are SGDLS and YYNGEE. Including the terminal cysteine and phenylalanine, the CDR3 comprises 15 residues. Only CDR3 DNA is held: 45 bases, read in frame from base 1. The TCR beta CDR3 regions were amplified from the RNA transcripts. The TCR CDR3 was subjected to a first round of RT-PCR using the HTBI primer set and the Qiagen OneStep RT-PCR kit. Libraries were constructed in a second round of multiplex PCR, after which size selection and purification were performed. Sequencing of the libraries was done on an Illumina HiSeq2000 using paired-end 100 bp reads. Regarding the original processing steps: SOAPnuke was used to process the raw data, throwing out any read that contained adapters or uncalled bases, had a mean Phred below 15, or lacked an exact constant-primer or identifier match. High-quality paired reads were merged using COPE v1.2.5, and each unique nucleotide sequence was defined as a clonotype. MiTCR v1.1 was used to align the clonotypes against IMGT TRBV, TRBD and TRBJ reference segments. Analysis was restricted to V-J combinations with a frequency above 0.0001, which covered approximately 99% of repertoires. The TCS score was defined as the ratio of F50 (clonal expansion) to E x V (chaos), calculated using BLOSUM62-based TCRdist between CDR3 peptides within each V-J. Welch's t-statistics and random forest reduced around 510 V-J features to 13, which were used in a naive Bayes classifier (R e1071). The similarity between thyroid and blood repertoires was quantified using the Morisita-Horn index. Starting from the raw public reads, TCRdb applied fastp trimming at Q25, assembled clones with MiXCR and retained in-frame beta chains. When rows share a CDR3 protein, they turn into one entry using the most common DNA and genes. The V and J calls come from TCRdb's annotation, not from the publication. This sample lists 450,000 to 700,000 distinct CDR3 sequences; 46% were detected once. The ten largest clones add up to 15% to 20% of the sample.

This clonotype originated in an adult woman with Graves' disease, either hyperthyroidism or ophthalmopathy (not recorded which). Sequencing used peripheral blood or thyroid tissue (not recorded which). The chain is made from TRBV9 and TRBJ1-3; the D gene is perhaps TRBD1, on 6 matching bases. The sequenced DNA is TGTGCCAGCAGCACAAGCTCAGGGGACGGAAACACCATATATTTT. It encodes CASSTSSGDGNTIYF.